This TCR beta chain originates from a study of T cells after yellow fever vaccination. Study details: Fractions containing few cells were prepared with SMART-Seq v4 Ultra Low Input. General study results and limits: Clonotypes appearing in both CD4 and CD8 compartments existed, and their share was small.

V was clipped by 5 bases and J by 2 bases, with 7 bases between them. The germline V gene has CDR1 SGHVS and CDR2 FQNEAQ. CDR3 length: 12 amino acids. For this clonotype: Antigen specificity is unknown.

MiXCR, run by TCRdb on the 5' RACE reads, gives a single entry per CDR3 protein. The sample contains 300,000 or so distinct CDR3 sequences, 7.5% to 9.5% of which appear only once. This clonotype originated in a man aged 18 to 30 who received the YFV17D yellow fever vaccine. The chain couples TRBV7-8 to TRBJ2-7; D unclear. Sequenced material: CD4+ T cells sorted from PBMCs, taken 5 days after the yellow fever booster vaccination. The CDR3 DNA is TGTGCCAGCAGCGATACCGCCTACGAGCAGTACGTC. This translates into CASSDTAYEQYV.